The rows below give T cell receptor beta chains drawn from one sample of a study of beta chain features in type 1 diabetes. Profiling relied on immunoSEQ multiplex PCR, and the TCRdb table lists in-frame clones only, not all of them. The sample has approximately 130,000 clones; 15% to 20% are singletons. What was sequenced was central memory CD4+ T cells from blood. Every receptor here comes from a man between 18 and 29 years old with type 1 diabetes. CDR3s include the opening cysteine and the closing phenylalanine or tryptophan. The D gene is left open where the match is weak. A row's size may be missing; if present it is once, few, many or a size class.

v_call	j_call	d_call	clone_size	cdr3_nt	cdr3_aa
TRBV2	TRBJ2-2	NA	NA	TGTGCCAGCAGTGAGGCCGGGGGGAACACCGGGGAGCTGTTTTTT	CASSEAGGNTGELFF
TRBV6-6	TRBJ2-1	NA	NA	TGTGCCAGCACGGCGGGCGCTGAATCCTACAATGAGCAGTTCTTC	CASTAGAESYNEQFF
TRBV7-3	TRBJ2-3	NA	NA	TGTGCCAGCAGCTTAGCCTACACGGGTACGCAGTATTTT	CASSLAYTGTQYF
TRBV7-2	TRBJ2-7	TRBD1	NA	TGTGCCAGCAGCCCACGCTCGGGACAGGGTGGGCACGAGCAGTACTTC	CASSPRSGQGGHEQYF
TRBV7-6	TRBJ1-3	NA	once	TGTGCCAGCAGCTTAGGGCGGCTGGACTCTGGAAACACCATATATTTT	CASSLGRLDSGNTIYF
TRBV7-2	TRBJ2-3	NA	few	TGTGCCAGCAGCTTAGCGAGGCTCCCACCGGATACGCAGTATTTT	CASSLARLPPDTQYF
TRBV7-6	TRBJ2-3	TRBD2	many	TGTGCCAGCAGCTTAGGGGCTAGCGGGAGTGGCACAGATACGCAGTATTTT	CASSLGASGSGTDTQYF
TRBV5-1	TRBJ2-1	NA	many	TGCGCCAGCAGCACCCTCCGGGACGTATCCTACAATGAGCAGTTCTTC	CASSTLRDVSYNEQFF
TRBV7-2	TRBJ2-7	NA	NA	TGTGCCAGCAGCTTACTCCGGGGAAGGGGTTACGAGCAGTACTTC	CASSLLRGRGYEQYF
TRBV9	TRBJ2-1	TRBD2	few	TGTGCCAGCAGCGTAGTGACTAGCGGGAGACACTACAATGAGCAGTTCTTC	CASSVVTSGRHYNEQFF
TRBV7-2	TRBJ2-5	TRBD1	NA	TGTGCCAGCAGCCACCTCAGGGGGCGCACCCAAGGGACCCAGTACTTC	CASSHLRGRTQGTQYF
TRBV27	TRBJ2-7	TRBD2	NA	TGTGCCAGCACTAGCGGGAACTTGAGCTCCTACGAGCAGTACTTC	CASTSGNLSSYEQYF
TRBV6-6	TRBJ2-1	NA	NA	TGTGCCAGCAGTCCCCGTGGGGGGCTTAAGGGCAATGAGCAGTTCTTC	CASSPRGGLKGNEQFF
TRBV7-6	TRBJ2-2	NA	NA	TGTGCCAGCAGCCCCATTAACACCGGGGAGCTGTTTTTT	CASSPINTGELFF
TRBV19	TRBJ2-7	TRBD1	many	TGTGCCAGTAGTATGGACAGGGGGCCTTCCTACGAGCAGTACTTC	CASSMDRGPSYEQYF
TRBV29-1	TRBJ1-3	NA	few	TGCAGCGTTGAATTACAGTTTGGAAACACCATATATTTT	CSVELQFGNTIYF
TRBV7-9	TRBJ2-3	NA	many	TGTGCCAGCAGCATAATGCGAGATACGCAGTATTTT	CASSIMRDTQYF
TRBV6-5	TRBJ2-7	NA	few	TGTGCCAGCCAGGCAGATTCCTACGAGCAGTACTTC	CASQADSYEQYF
TRBV2	TRBJ2-3	NA	NA	TGTGCCAGCAGTGAAGCGCCTGGGCCGGAGATGCAGTATTTT	CASSEAPGPEMQYF
TRBV7-2	TRBJ2-3	NA	NA	TGTGCCAGCAGCTTAGGTCCTGGAGATACGCAGTATTTT	CASSLGPGDTQYF
TRBV2	TRBJ2-3	TRBD1	NA	TGTGCCAGCGGGGACAGCCATTCCACAGATACGCAGTATTTT	CASGDSHSTDTQYF
TRBV4-2	TRBJ1-4	NA	NA	TGTGCCAGCAGCCAAGATCCAGGGTTGGGGAATGAAAAACTGTTTTTT	CASSQDPGLGNEKLFF
TRBV5-4	TRBJ2-1	NA	NA	TGTGCCAGCAGCCCGACTAGTGGAGACAATGAGCAGTTCTTC	CASSPTSGDNEQFF
TRBV29-1	TRBJ2-7	TRBD2	NA	TGCAGCGTTGAAGGGACTAGCGGGGACTACGAGCAGTACTTC	CSVEGTSGDYEQYF
TRBV28	TRBJ1-4	NA	NA	TGTGCCAGCGCCAGGGGCTTTAATGAAAAACTGTTTTTT	CASARGFNEKLFF
TRBV29-1	TRBJ1-1	TRBD1	NA	TGCAGCGTTAAATGGACAGGGAACACTGAAGCTTTCTTT	CSVKWTGNTEAFF
TRBV18	TRBJ2-7	NA	NA	TGTGCCAGCTCACAGGGGCAGACCTACGAGCAGTACTTC	CASSQGQTYEQYF
TRBV27	TRBJ1-3	TRBD1	NA	TGTGCCAGCGGTAGGGACAGCTCTGGAAACACCATATATTTT	CASGRDSSGNTIYF
TRBV7-9	TRBJ1-2	NA	NA	TGTGCCAGCAGCCGTACAGAGAACTATGGCTACACCTTC	CASSRTENYGYTF
TRBV9	TRBJ1-1	NA	NA	TGTGCCAGCAGTGCCGACGCGAACACTGAAGCTTTCTTT	CASSADANTEAFF
TRBV30	TRBJ2-3	TRBD2	few	TGTGCCTGGAGTCTTCTAGCGGGAGAAACAGATACGCAGTATTTT	CAWSLLAGETDTQYF
TRBV7-9	TRBJ1-2	NA	few	TGTGCCAGCAGCTTAGGGCAGAATAACTATGGCTACACCTTC	CASSLGQNNYGYTF
TRBV7-2	TRBJ1-5	NA	NA	TGTGCCAGCAGCCCACGCGCTATGGGTGGCCAGCCCCAGCATTTT	CASSPRAMGGQPQHF
TRBV29-1	TRBJ2-5	TRBD2	many	TGCAGCGTTGAAGGACTAGCGGAGACCCAGTACTTC	CSVEGLAETQYF
TRBV6-5	TRBJ1-2	NA	few	TGTGCCAGCAGTTACGGCGGCAGCTATGGCTACACCTTC	CASSYGGSYGYTF
TRBV7-3	TRBJ2-2	NA	NA	TGTGCCAGCAGCCCGGGACACCCGAACACCGGGGAGCTGTTTTTT	CASSPGHPNTGELFF
TRBV6-1	TRBJ2-3	TRBD1	few	TGTGCCAGCAGTGGACAAGGGACAGGGGGCGACACAGATACGCAGTATTTT	CASSGQGTGGDTDTQYF
TRBV6-5	TRBJ2-3	NA	many	TGTGCCAGCAGCCACTCAGATACGCAGTATTTT	CASSHSDTQYF
TRBV18	TRBJ2-3	TRBD2	few	TGTGCCAGCTCACCGGGGACTAGCGGGGGAGATACGCAGTATTTT	CASSPGTSGGDTQYF
TRBV14	TRBJ2-2	NA	few	TGTGCCAGCAGCACGAACACCGGGGAGCTGTTTTTT	CASSTNTGELFF
TRBV9	TRBJ2-5	TRBD2	NA	TGTGCCAGCAGCGCCGGGACTAGTACGGGACAAGAGACCCAGTACTTC	CASSAGTSTGQETQYF
TRBV29-1	TRBJ2-5	NA	NA	TGCAGCGCACAGAGTCCTCAAGAGACCCAGTACTTC	CSAQSPQETQYF
TRBV7-2	TRBJ2-1	NA	NA	TGTGCCAGCAGCTTAGGGCTGGGGGGTTCCTACAATGAGCAGTTCTTC	CASSLGLGGSYNEQFF
TRBV4-1	TRBJ2-1	NA	NA	TGCGCCAGCAGCCAAGAGGAGCTTAACAATGAGCAGTTCTTC	CASSQEELNNEQFF
TRBV6-6	TRBJ2-3	NA	few	TGTGCCAGCAGCCCCGGCCAGTGGGCAGATACGCAGTATTTT	CASSPGQWADTQYF
TRBV13	TRBJ2-7	TRBD1	NA	TGTGCCAGCAGCCCTCTTACCGGTGCCAGGACAGGAGGGCAGTACTTC	CASSPLTGARTGGQYF
TRBV29-1	TRBJ2-1	NA	medium-sized	TGCGCACTTTGGCACAATGAGCAGTTCTTC	CALWHNEQFF
TRBV2	TRBJ1-1	NA	NA	TGTGCCAGCAGAGAAGAGGGGGGAACTGAAGCTTTCTTT	CASREEGGTEAFF
TRBV5-6	TRBJ1-1	NA	NA	TGTGCCAGCAGCCCGGTACCGGGACGGCAGAACACTGAAGCTTTCTTT	CASSPVPGRQNTEAFF
TRBV19	TRBJ2-2	NA	few	TGTGCCAGTACCTTACAGGGGAACACCGGGGAGCTGTTTTTT	CASTLQGNTGELFF
TRBV27	TRBJ1-2	NA	few	TGTGCCAGCAGTTCCCTCCTCGGGGGCGTCGCCCTCTATGGCTACACCTTC	CASSSLLGGVALYGYTF
TRBV29-1	TRBJ1-1	NA	few	TGCAGCGTAGCAGAGGGGACGAACACTGAAGCTTTCTTT	CSVAEGTNTEAFF
TRBV7-2	TRBJ1-3	TRBD1	NA	TGTGCCAGCAGCTTCGGACAGGCCCGCCGGGACACCATATATTTT	CASSFGQARRDTIYF
TRBV5-1	TRBJ2-1	NA	once	TGCGCCAGCAGCTTGGATAGGGGCAATGAGCAGTTCTTC	CASSLDRGNEQFF